What follows is one T cell receptor beta chain and its context. This sample was included in a study of blood T cell repertoires in COVID-19. Study as a whole: Spain, Italy and the United States supplied samples that represented acute and convalescent COVID-19. Sample material is recorded as cDNA or gDNA derived from T cells, B-cell-depleted T cells, or PBMCs.

The participants were between about 18 and 89 years old and came from fewer than 25 US areas. This CDR3 comprises 14 residues. The germline gives CDR1 SGHAT, CDR2 FQNNGV. Trimming removed 4 bases at V and 3 bases at J, with 11 bases between. Repertoires were generated with immunoSEQ multiplex PCR, while TCRdb's copy carries only in-frame clones and drops some. The repertoire holds roughly 180,000 clones, with approximately 81% as singletons. This clonotype was sampled from a woman aged 40-49 years with acute COVID-19. The chain links TRBV11-2 to TRBJ2-3; tentative D call: TRBD2 (6 bases). Sequences were obtained from PBMCs or T cells enriched from blood (not recorded which). CDR3 nucleotide sequence: TGTGCCAGCAGCTCCTCTCTAGCGACAGATACGCAGTATTTT. This translates into CASSSSLATDTQYF.